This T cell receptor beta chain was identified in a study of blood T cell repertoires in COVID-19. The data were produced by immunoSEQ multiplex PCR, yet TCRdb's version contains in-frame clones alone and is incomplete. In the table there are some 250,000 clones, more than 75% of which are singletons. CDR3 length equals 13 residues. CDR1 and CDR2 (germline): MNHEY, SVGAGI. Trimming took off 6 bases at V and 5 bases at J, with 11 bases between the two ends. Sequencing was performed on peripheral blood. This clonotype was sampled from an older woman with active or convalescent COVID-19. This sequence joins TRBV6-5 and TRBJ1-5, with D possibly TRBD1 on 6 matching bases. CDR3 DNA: TGTGCCAGCAGAGCTGGGGGCGATCAGCCCCAGCATTTT. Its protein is CASRAGGDQPQHF.